These 5 T cell receptor beta chains originate from one sample sequenced in a study of cytomegalovirus exposure and HLA in healthy donors. 13 Jbeta primers and 60 Vbeta primers were used for the PCR. Using immunoSEQ multiplex PCR, the repertoire was profiled, and TCRdb retains in-frame clones only, with some absent. The table records approximately 150,000 clones, 82% of them present only once. Sequencing was carried out using PBMCs. These receptor sequences come from a man over 45 in good health and CMV-seropositive.

Only one count was recorded for this clone. CDR3 in amino acids: CASSESDGGRLNNSPLHF. In DNA form, the CDR3 reads TGTGCCAGCAGTGAATCCGACGGGGGGCGGTTAAATAATTCACCCCTCCACTTT. The J gene is TRBJ1-6, the V gene TRBV25-1, with D possibly TRBD1 on 6 matching bases. Germline lookup yields CDR1 MGHDK and CDR2 SYGVNS. The CDR3 contains 18 residues. Trimming removed 1 base at V and 5 bases at J, with 18 bases between. The full variable domain, its missing parts supplied by reference TRBV25-1 and TRBJ1-6, is EADIYQTPRYLVIGTGKKITLECSQTMGHDKMYWYQQDPGMELHLIHYSYGVNSTEKGDLSSESTVSRIRTEHFPLTLESARPSHTSQYLCASSESDGGRLNNSPLHFGNGTRLTVT.

The chain couples TRBV4-3 to TRBJ2-4; 7 bases are shared with TRBD2. The CDR3 spans 17 residues. Germline CDR1 and CDR2: LGHNA and YSLEER. V was clipped by 1 base and J by 0 bases; unmatched bases: 6. The DNA of the CDR3 is TGCGCCAGCAGCCAAGTCCAGCGGGGCATAGCCAAAAACATTCAGTACTTC. This sequence encodes CASSQVQRGIAKNIQYF.

The chain recombines TRBV10-2 with TRBJ2-7, with 11 positions matching TRBD1. Germline lookup yields CDR1 WSHSY and CDR2 SAAADI. The trim removed 3 bases at V and 3 bases at J, leaving 1 base unmatched. CDR3 length: 14 amino acids. Here the CDR3 DNA reads TGCGCCAGCAGTGAAGGGACAGGGGGCTACGAGCAGTACTTC. Amino acid sequence: CASSEGTGGYEQYF.

The chain couples TRBV29-1 to TRBJ1-2; a possible D gene is TRBD1 (5 bases). This CDR3 has 12 residues. The V gene's germline CDR1 is SQVTM and CDR2 ANQGSEA. Trimming pared 2 bases from V and 6 bases from J, leaving 10 bases between. Written as DNA, the CDR3 is TGCAGCGTTGAATGGGGCAGAGATGGCTACACCTTC. Its translation is CSVEWGRDGYTF. The full variable domain, in which reference TRBV29-1 and TRBJ1-2 provide the parts outside the CDR3, is SAVISQKPSRDICQRGTSLTIQCQVDSQVTMMFWYRQQPGQSLTLIATANQGSEATYESGFVIDKFPISRPNLTFSTLTVSNMSPEDSSIYLCSVEWGRDGYTFGSGTRLTVV.

V usage is TRBV19 and J usage is TRBJ1-5, with D hard to call. This CDR3 region has 15 residues. Germline V gene lookup returns CDR1 LNHDA and CDR2 SQIVND (reference sequence). V was clipped by 2 bases and J by 4 bases, with 12 bases between them. The CDR3: CASSIYSGSNQPQHF. In nucleotides, the CDR3 is TGTGCCAGTAGTATATACTCGGGGTCTAATCAGCCCCAGCATTTT.